One sample yielded the 24 T cell receptor beta chains listed below, sequenced in a study of response to subunit inactivated influenza vaccine. TCRdb reanalysed the RT-PCR reads using MiXCR and keeps one entry per CDR3 protein. The sample has 500,000 to 600,000 distinct CDR3 sequences; approximately 15% are singletons. The sample here was CD4+ T cells sorted from PBMCs, taken less than 30 months after vaccination. These receptors were obtained from a man between 50 and 70 years old who received an inactivated influenza vaccine.

This clonotype was counted only a few times. This chain joins TRBV5-1 and TRBJ2-3, with TRBD2 matching over 7 bases. V trimming: 0 bases; J trimming: 1 base; junction bases outside the gene matches: 8. The CDR3 runs to 17 residues. Germline V lookup: CDR1 SGHRS, CDR2 YFSETQ. The DNA of the CDR3 is TGCGCCAGCAGCTTGGCCCCCAGCGGGAAGGGCACAGATACGCAGTATTTT. The encoded protein is CASSLAPSGKGTDTQYF.

This clonotype was observed at least ten times. The CDR3 region is CASSLGYSGLTYEQYF. CDR3 coding DNA: TGTGCCAGCAGCTTAGGGTATTCTGGCCTGACCTACGAGCAGTACTTC. The chain is built from TRBV7-2 and TRBJ2-7; no clear D gene. The V gene lost 1 base and the J gene lost 2 bases, with 15 bases spanning the gap. The germline V gene has CDR1 SGHTA and CDR2 FQGNSA. The CDR3 spans 16 residues. The full variable domain, its missing parts supplied by reference TRBV7-2 and TRBJ2-7, is GAGVSQSPSNKVTEKGKDVELRCDPISGHTALYWYRQSLGQGLEFLIYFQGNSAPDKSGLPSDRFSAERTGGSVSTLTIQRTQQEDSAVYLCASSLGYSGLTYEQYFGPGTRLTVT.

In its sample, this clonotype was seen a few times. This chain joins TRBV20-1 and TRBJ1-2; the D gene is possibly TRBD1 (5 bases). CDR3 length equals 15 residues. With 3 bases removed from V and 4 bases from J, the gap between germline ends came to 18 bases. Germline V gene sequence: CDR1 DFQATT, CDR2 SNEGSKA (reference sequence). The CDR3 DNA sequence: TGCAGTGCTAGGGCACCCCGACAGCCAGCCTATGGCTACACCTTC. Its protein product is CSARAPRQPAYGYTF.

The rearrangement links TRBV6-4 to TRBJ2-1; 14 nucleotides align to TRBD2. The J segment lost 7 bases and the V segment lost 9 bases, leaving 14 bases of the junction unmatched. Per germline, CDR1 MRHNA and CDR2 SNTAGT. The CDR3 loop spans 17 amino acids. CDR3 bases: TGTGCCAGGCTGTGTCCGACTAGCGGGGGGGCTCGGAATGAGCAGTTCTTC. Its translation: CARLCPTSGGARNEQFF.

In its sample, this clonotype was seen a few times. This chain connects TRBV29-1 to TRBJ1-1; no reliable D call. The V gene lost 6 bases and the J gene lost 3 bases, with 17 bases spanning the gap. Germline V lookup: CDR1 SQVTM, CDR2 ANQGSEA. This CDR3 comprises 14 residues. The CDR3 DNA reads as TGCAGCGTGCGGGTTGGGGTTCGTCACACTGAAGCTTTCTTT. This sequence encodes CSVRVGVRHTEAFF.

This clonotype was recorded a few times. The chain combines TRBV10-3 with TRBJ2-1, with TRBD1 matching over 10 bases. This CDR3 comprises 13 residues. V trimming: 6 bases; J trimming: 8 bases; junction bases outside the gene matches: 4. Germline values: CDR1 ENHRY, CDR2 SYGVKD. The CDR3 reads CAIRGDRGHEQFF. In DNA form, the CDR3 reads TGTGCCATCAGGGGGGACAGGGGCCATGAGCAGTTCTTC.

The rearrangement uses TRBV7-2 and TRBJ2-5; 7 bases map to TRBD2. The CDR3 contains 13 residues. Losses at the gene ends were 5 bases for V and 6 bases for J; bases not matched to a gene: 6. Per the germline V gene, CDR1 is SGHTA and CDR2 is FQGNSA. CDR3 sequence reads: CASSDGGGKTQYF. The CDR3 DNA reads as TGTGCCAGCAGCGACGGGGGAGGGAAGACCCAGTACTTC.

V is TRBV2 and J is TRBJ2-7, with TRBD2 identical over 11 bases. The germline V gene has CDR1 SNHLY and CDR2 FYNNEI. This CDR3 region has 16 residues. The ends lost 8 bases at V and 4 bases at J; junction bases unmatched: 13. The chain's CDR3 is CASWGTTSGGHYEQYF. DNA for the CDR3: TGTGCCAGCTGGGGGACCACTAGCGGGGGTCATTACGAGCAGTACTTC.

The chain is built from TRBV29-1 and TRBJ2-1; D uncertain. CDR3 size: 11 residues. CDR1 is SQVTM, CDR2 ANQGSEA, per germline. The CDR3 loop is CGAWTSNEQFF. The CDR3 nucleotides read TGCGGCGCGTGGACGAGCAATGAGCAGTTCTTC.

At least ten counts were recorded for this clonotype. DNA of the CDR3: TGTGCCAGCAGCTTACTCATGAACACTGAAGCTTTCTTT. This translates into CASSLLMNTEAFF. The chain combines TRBV5-5 with TRBJ1-1; no clear D. The CDR3 sequence is 13 residues long. V was shortened by 2 bases and J by 0 bases, with 5 bases between the two germline ends. The germline CDR1 and CDR2 sequences are SGHKS and YYEKEE (reference sequence).

This clonotype has only a few counts. The genes are TRBV6-1 and TRBJ2-2; D not resolved. Germline V gives CDR1 MNHNS, CDR2 SASEGT. The CDR3 sequence is 14 residues long. With 1 base removed from V and 9 bases from J, the gap between germline ends came to 12 bases. The CDR3 DNA reads TGTGCCAGCAGTGAAGACAGCCAGGTCTGGGAGCTGTTTTTT. As protein: CASSEDSQVWELFF.

The CDR3 DNA reads TGTGCCAGCAGCCACAGGTACTACGAGCAGTACTTC. The encoded protein is CASSHRYYEQYF. The chain is built from TRBV7-8 and TRBJ2-7; TRBD1 might be the D (5 bases). The CDR3 extends over 12 amino acids. With 5 bases removed from V and 3 bases from J, the gap between germline ends came to 8 bases. CDR1 is SGHVS, CDR2 FQNEAQ, per germline.

The chain employs TRBV7-6 and TRBJ2-7, with 8 bases that match TRBD1. The length of the CDR3 is 14 residues. The V gene end was trimmed by 0 bases and the J gene end by 7 bases; junction bases not matched to a gene: 5. In germline, CDR1 is SGHVS, CDR2 FNYEAQ. The CDR3 sequence is CASSLADRVGEQYF. The CDR3 bases are TGTGCCAGCAGCTTAGCGGACAGGGTGGGAGAGCAGTACTTC.

V usage is TRBV14 and J usage is TRBJ1-2; tentatively, D is TRBD1 (6 bases). The germline V gene encodes CDR1 SGHDN and CDR2 FVKESK. V was clipped by 1 base and J by 5 bases, with 8 bases between them. The CDR3 is 13 residues long. The CDR3 DNA is TGTGCCAGCAGCCAAGGGGGGCAATATGGCTACACCTTC. Protein product: CASSQGGQYGYTF.

This clonotype showed up just a few times. The chain links TRBV7-9 to TRBJ2-3; D may be TRBD2 (7 bases). The germline V gene has CDR1 SEHNR and CDR2 FQNEAQ (reference sequence). The CDR3 runs 15 residues. The V end was cut by 5 bases, the J end by 4 bases, with 16 bases between. CDR3 sequence: CASSPWGGRADTQYF. For the CDR3, the DNA is TGTGCCAGCAGCCCTTGGGGGGGGCGCGCAGATACGCAGTATTTT.

The rearrangement joins TRBV5-1 to TRBJ2-7, with 7 bases identical to TRBD1. Looked up from germline, CDR1 is SGHRS and CDR2 is YFSETQ. The CDR3 consists of 16 residues. J was trimmed by 7 bases and V by 4 bases; bases with no gene match: 17. Written as DNA, the CDR3 is TGCGCCAGCAGCATATTTTGGGACAGCACCAACGGGGAGCAGTACTTC. Its translation: CASSIFWDSTNGEQYF.

The chain uses TRBV11-3 and TRBJ2-7; TRBD2 agrees at 9 bases. The CDR3 has 16 amino acids. The V and J ends lost 1 base and 4 bases, in that order; junction bases with no gene match: 8. Germline V CDR1 and CDR2: SGHNT, YENEEA. This CDR3 is CASSLVHLAGRYEQYF. DNA of the CDR3: TGTGCCAGCAGCTTAGTTCATCTAGCGGGACGGTACGAGCAGTACTTC.

This clonotype was seen once. V is TRBV24-1 and J is TRBJ2-5; the D gene is possibly TRBD1 (6 bases). CDR1 KGHDR and CDR2 SFDVKD come from the germline V gene. CDR3 length equals 15 residues. V lost 5 bases and J lost 5, with 17 bases in between. Written as DNA, the CDR3 is TGTGCCACCAGTGTAGGTGGCAGGGGAAGCGAGACCCAGTACTTC. Amino acid sequence: CATSVGGRGSETQYF.

The chain links TRBV5-1 to TRBJ2-2, with 9 nucleotides matching TRBD1. Germline lookup yields CDR1 SGHRS and CDR2 YFSETQ. V lost 1 base and J lost 6; bases outside the gene matches: 4. The CDR3 spans 15 residues. The CDR3 loop is CASSLSGTGSGELFF. The CDR3, as DNA: TGCGCCAGCAGCTTGTCCGGGACAGGGTCCGGGGAGCTGTTTTTT.

This clonotype was counted only a few times. The V gene is TRBV20-1, the J gene TRBJ1-2; 8 nucleotides agree with TRBD1. The CDR3 runs 16 residues. Germline CDR1 and CDR2: DFQATT and SNEGSKA (reference sequence). V trimming: 4 bases; J trimming: 5 bases; junction bases outside the gene matches: 15. CDR3: CSATRTGRGREYGYTF. CDR3 DNA sequence: TGCAGTGCTACACGAACGGGCAGGGGGCGAGAGTATGGCTACACCTTC.

This clonotype was seen a few times. This chain uses TRBV6-1 with TRBJ2-1; 13 bases line up with TRBD2. The V gene's germline CDR1 is MNHNS and CDR2 SASEGT. The CDR3 totals 15 residues. The V and J ends lost 5 bases and 4 bases, in that order; junction bases with no gene match: 2. The CDR3 reads CASSRTSGRYNEQFF. Written as DNA, the CDR3 is TGTGCCAGCAGTCGGACTAGCGGGAGATACAATGAGCAGTTCTTC.

This clonotype showed up just a few times. The chain uses TRBV11-2 and TRBJ2-1; 13 positions match TRBD2. CDR1 is SGHAT, CDR2 FQNNGV, per germline. V dropped 10 bases and J dropped 10; count of bases not matched to a gene: 13. The CDR3 contains 15 residues. The CDR3 here is CATTPGLAGRGEQFF. CDR3 bases: TGTGCCACTACGCCGGGACTAGCGGGGCGCGGGGAGCAGTTCTTC.

This chain connects TRBV15 to TRBJ1-2; 7 nucleotides agree with TRBD1. The CDR3 is 13 amino acids. The V segment lost 4 bases and the J segment 5 bases; nucleotides outside the gene matches: 4. The V gene's germline CDR1 is LNHNV and CDR2 YYDKDF (reference sequence). CDR3 DNA sequence: TGTGCCACCAGCATAGACAGGGAGTATGGCTACACCTTC. Its translation is CATSIDREYGYTF.

This clonotype was counted at least ten times. The rearrangement joins TRBV28 to TRBJ2-5; tentative D call: TRBD1 (5 bases). Per the germline V gene, CDR1 is MDHEN and CDR2 is SYDVKM. The CDR3 spans 16 residues. Trimming removed 2 bases at V and 5 bases at J, with 18 bases between. The CDR3 reads CASSLRMTALWETQYF. DNA of the CDR3: TGTGCCAGCAGTTTAAGGATGACAGCCCTCTGGGAGACCCAGTACTTC.